The clone carrying this T cell receptor (beta chain) was counted ten times or more. This sample was taken from a study of T cells in Graves' hyperthyroidism and ophthalmopathy. From RNA transcripts, TCR beta CDR3 regions were amplified. The HTBI set primed first-round TCR CDR3 RT-PCR. TCRdb independently ran MiXCR on the multiplex PCR reads; one entry per CDR3 protein. Of under 450,000 distinct CDR3 sequences listed, less than 15% were seen once; the top ten hold 20% to 25%. With V trimmed by 6 bases and J by 4 bases, 8 bases remained unmatched. The length of the CDR3 is 14 residues. The germline CDR1 and CDR2 sequences are SGHAT and FQNNGV.

Sequenced: blood. This receptor was identified in a man aged 25-45 years with Graves' hyperthyroidism that later progressed to Graves' ophthalmopathy. The chain carries TRBV11-2 and TRBJ2-5, with TRBD1 matching 7 bases. CDR3 in DNA: TGTGCCAGCAGGCTGACAGGGCCGGTAGAGACCCAGTACTTC. Translating gives CASRLTGPVETQYF.